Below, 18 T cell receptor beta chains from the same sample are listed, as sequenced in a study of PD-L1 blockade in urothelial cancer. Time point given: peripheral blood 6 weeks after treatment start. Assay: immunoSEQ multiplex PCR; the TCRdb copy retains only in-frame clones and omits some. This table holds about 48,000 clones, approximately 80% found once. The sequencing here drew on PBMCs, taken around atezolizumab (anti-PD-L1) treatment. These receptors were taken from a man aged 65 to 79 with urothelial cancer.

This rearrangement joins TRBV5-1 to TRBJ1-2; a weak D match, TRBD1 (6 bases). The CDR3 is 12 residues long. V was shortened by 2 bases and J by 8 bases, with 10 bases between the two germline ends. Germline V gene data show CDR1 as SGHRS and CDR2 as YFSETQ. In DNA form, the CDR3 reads TGCGCCAGCAGCTTACAGGGAGCGGGCTACACCTTC. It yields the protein CASSLQGAGYTF.

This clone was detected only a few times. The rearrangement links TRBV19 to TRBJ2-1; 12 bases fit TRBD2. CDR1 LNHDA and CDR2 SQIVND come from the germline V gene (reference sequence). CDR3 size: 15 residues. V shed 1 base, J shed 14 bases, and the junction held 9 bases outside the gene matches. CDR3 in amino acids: CASSIGALAGGSKFF. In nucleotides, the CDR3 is TGTGCCAGTAGTATAGGAGCCCTAGCGGGAGGGAGCAAGTTCTTC.

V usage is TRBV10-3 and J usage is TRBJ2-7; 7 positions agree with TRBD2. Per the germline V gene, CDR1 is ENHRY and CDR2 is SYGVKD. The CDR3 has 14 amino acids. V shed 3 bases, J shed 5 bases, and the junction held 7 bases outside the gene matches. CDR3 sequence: CAISEGAGAHEQYF. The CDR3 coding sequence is TGTGCCATCAGTGAAGGGGCGGGAGCCCACGAGCAGTACTTC.

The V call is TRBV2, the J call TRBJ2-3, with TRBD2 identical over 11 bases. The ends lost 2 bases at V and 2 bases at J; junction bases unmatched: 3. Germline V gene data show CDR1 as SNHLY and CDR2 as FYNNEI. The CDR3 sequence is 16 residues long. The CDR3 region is CASSETSGSNTDTQYF. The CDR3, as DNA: TGTGCCAGCAGTGAAACTAGCGGGAGCAACACAGATACGCAGTATTTT.

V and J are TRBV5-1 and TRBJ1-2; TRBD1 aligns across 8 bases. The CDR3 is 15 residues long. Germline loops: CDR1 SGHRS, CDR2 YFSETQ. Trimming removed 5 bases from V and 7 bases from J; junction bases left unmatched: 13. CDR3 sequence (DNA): TGCGCCAGCAGTACCTTCGGACAGGGCCTCGGTGGCTACACCTTC. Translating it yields CASSTFGQGLGGYTF.

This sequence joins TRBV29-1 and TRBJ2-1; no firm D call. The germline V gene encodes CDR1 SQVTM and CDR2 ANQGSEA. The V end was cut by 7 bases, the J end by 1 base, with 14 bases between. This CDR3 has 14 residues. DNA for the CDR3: TGCAGCGCCCCACTAAGAGAATCCTACAATGAGCAGTTCTTC. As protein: CSAPLRESYNEQFF.

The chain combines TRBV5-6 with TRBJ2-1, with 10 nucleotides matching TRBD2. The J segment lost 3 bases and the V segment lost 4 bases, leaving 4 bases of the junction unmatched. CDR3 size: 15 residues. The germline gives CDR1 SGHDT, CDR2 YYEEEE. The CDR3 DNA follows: TGTGCCAGCAGCCCCGGGACTAGCGACTACAATGAGCAGTTCTTC. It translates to CASSPGTSDYNEQFF. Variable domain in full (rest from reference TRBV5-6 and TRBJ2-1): DAGVTQSPTHLIKTRGQQVTLRCSPKSGHDTVSWYQQALGQGPQFIFQYYEEEERQRGNFPDRFSGHQFPNYSSELNVNALLLGDSALYLCASSPGTSDYNEQFFGPGTRLTVL.

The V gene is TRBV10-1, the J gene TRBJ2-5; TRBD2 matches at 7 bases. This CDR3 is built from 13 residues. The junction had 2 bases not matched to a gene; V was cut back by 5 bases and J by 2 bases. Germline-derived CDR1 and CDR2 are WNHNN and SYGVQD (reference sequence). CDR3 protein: CASSLGGQETQYF. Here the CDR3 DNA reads TGCGCCAGCAGTCTGGGGGGGCAAGAGACCCAGTACTTC.

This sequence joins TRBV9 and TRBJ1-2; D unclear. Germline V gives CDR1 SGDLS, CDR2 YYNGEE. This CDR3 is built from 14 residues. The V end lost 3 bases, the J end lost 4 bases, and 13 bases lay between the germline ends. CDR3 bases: TGTGCCAGCAGCGCGGATCGTTCGGGCTATGGCTACACCTTC. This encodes CASSADRSGYGYTF.

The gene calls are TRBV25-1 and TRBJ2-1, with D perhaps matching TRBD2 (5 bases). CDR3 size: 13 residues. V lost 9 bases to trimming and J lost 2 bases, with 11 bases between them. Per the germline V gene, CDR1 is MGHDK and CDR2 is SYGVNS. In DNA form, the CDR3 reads TGTGCCAGTGCCGGGAAGGCCTACAATGAGCAGTTCTTC. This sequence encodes CASAGKAYNEQFF.

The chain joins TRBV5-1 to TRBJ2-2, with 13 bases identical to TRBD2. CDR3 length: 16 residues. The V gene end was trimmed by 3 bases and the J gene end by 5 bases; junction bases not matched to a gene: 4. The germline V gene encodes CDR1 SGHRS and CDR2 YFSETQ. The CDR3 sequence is CASSSGLAGATGELFF. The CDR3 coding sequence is TGCGCCAGCAGCTCCGGACTAGCGGGGGCTACCGGGGAGCTGTTTTTT.

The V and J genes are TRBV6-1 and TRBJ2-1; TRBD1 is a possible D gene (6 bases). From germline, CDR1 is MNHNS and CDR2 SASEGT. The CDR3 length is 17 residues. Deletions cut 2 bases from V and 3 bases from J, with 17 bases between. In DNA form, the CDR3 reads TGTGCCAGCAGTGAAATTTTAGGACAGAGAGTCTACAATGAGCAGTTCTTC. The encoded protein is CASSEILGQRVYNEQFF.

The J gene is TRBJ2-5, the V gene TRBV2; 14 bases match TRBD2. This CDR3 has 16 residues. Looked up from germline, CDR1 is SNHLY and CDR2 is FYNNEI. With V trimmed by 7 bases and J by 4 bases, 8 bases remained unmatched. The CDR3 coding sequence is TGTGCCAGCAATCCCGGGACTAGCGGGAGAGGAGAGACCCAGTACTTC. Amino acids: CASNPGTSGRGETQYF.

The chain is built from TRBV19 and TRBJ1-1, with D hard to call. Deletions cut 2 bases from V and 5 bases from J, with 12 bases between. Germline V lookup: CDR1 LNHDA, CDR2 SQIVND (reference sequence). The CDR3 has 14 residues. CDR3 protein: CASSIKALTTEAFF. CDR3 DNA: TGTGCCAGTAGTATAAAAGCCTTAACGACTGAAGCTTTCTTT.

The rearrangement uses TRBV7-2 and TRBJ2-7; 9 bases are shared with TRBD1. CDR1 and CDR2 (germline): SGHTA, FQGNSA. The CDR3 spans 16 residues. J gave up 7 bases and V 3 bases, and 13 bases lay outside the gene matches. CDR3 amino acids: CASSFPPGTGPGEQYF. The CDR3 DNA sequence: TGTGCCAGCAGCTTTCCCCCCGGGACAGGGCCAGGGGAGCAGTACTTC.

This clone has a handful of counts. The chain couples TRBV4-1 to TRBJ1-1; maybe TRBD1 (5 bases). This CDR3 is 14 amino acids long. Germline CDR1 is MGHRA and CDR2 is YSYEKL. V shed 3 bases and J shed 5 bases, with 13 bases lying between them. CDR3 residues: CASSQGGGRTEAFF. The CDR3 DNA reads TGCGCCAGCAGCCAGGGGGGAGGGAGAACTGAAGCTTTCTTT.

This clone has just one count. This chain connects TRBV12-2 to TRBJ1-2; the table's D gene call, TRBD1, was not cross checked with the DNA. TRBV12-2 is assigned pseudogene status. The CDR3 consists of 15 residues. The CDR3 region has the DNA TGTGCAAGTCGCTTGCGGACAGGAAACTACTATGGCTACACCTTC. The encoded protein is CASRLRTGNYYGYTF.

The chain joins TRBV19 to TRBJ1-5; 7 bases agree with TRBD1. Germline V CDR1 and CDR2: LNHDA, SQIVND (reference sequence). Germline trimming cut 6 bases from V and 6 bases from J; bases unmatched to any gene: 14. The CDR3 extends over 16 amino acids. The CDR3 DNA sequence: TGTGCCAGTAGCTCTCCCGACAGGGCGACTACTCAGCCCCAGCATTTT. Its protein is CASSSPDRATTQPQHF.